This TCR beta chain came from a study of CD8 T cells in Susac syndrome. The healthy controls were matched to patients by age and sex. With random hexamers, about 0.5 to 1 ug RNA was reverse transcribed. TCRdb processed the immunoSEQ multiplex PCR reads anew with MiXCR; each CDR3 protein has one entry. The data show approximately 140,000 distinct CDR3 sequences, approximately 93% seen once. CDR1 is MNHEY, CDR2 SMNVEV, per germline (reference sequence). V lost 5 bases and J lost 4; bases outside the gene matches: 5. This CDR3 comprises 14 residues. This sequence joins TRBV27 and TRBJ1-5; 7 bases are shared with TRBD1. The sample taken for sequencing was CD8+ T cells from PBMCs. The receptor comes from a human donor in good health. The CDR3 reads CASSLGQMNQPQHF. The CDR3 region has the DNA TGTGCCAGCAGTCTGGGACAGATGAATCAGCCCCAGCATTTT.